This passage covers 32 T cell receptor beta chains from one sample sequenced in a study of blood T cell repertoires in COVID-19. Data came from immunoSEQ multiplex PCR; TCRdb stores just in-frame clones and leaves some out. The table includes a few hundred thousand clones, approximately 89% detected once. The sample consisted of peripheral blood. The receptors shown here come from a woman between 65 and 79 years old with COVID-19, enrolled during active disease.

This rearrangement joins TRBV29-1 to TRBJ2-5; 11 positions agree with TRBD1. J gave up 2 bases and V 7 bases, and 6 bases lay outside the gene matches. Looked up from germline, CDR1 is SQVTM and CDR2 is ANQGSEA. CDR3 length: 14 amino acids. Here the CDR3 reads CSGRDRGRQETQYF. The CDR3 DNA reads TGCAGCGGCCGGGACAGGGGGAGGCAAGAGACCCAGTACTTC.

J is TRBJ1-2 and V is TRBV6-5, with TRBD1 as a possible D gene (5 bases). The CDR3 totals 14 residues. V dropped 10 bases and J dropped 0 bases, with 15 bases sitting between them. From germline, CDR1 is MNHEY and CDR2 SVGAGI. CDR3 nucleotide sequence: TGTGCCACGGGGGGTTACGGATCTAACTATGGCTACACCTTC. Protein sequence: CATGGYGSNYGYTF.

The V call is TRBV14, the J call TRBJ2-2; D is unclear. Trimming cost V 5 bases and J 4 bases, with 14 bases left between them. CDR3 length: 15 amino acids. The germline gives CDR1 SGHDN, CDR2 FVKESK. CDR3 in amino acids: CASSSRRVGTGELFF. CDR3 nucleotide sequence: TGTGCCAGCAGCTCCCGCCGGGTGGGCACCGGGGAGCTGTTTTTT.

The V gene is TRBV2, the J gene TRBJ2-5, with 12 bases matching TRBD2. After removal of 4 bases from V and 1 base from J, the junction contained 4 bases not matched to a gene. The CDR3 totals 16 residues. The germline V gene encodes CDR1 SNHLY and CDR2 FYNNEI. The CDR3 DNA is TGTGCCAGCAGTGCGTCTAGCGGGAGGGCCCAAGAGACCCAGTACTTC. Translation gives CASSASSGRAQETQYF.

The rearrangement uses TRBV11-2 and TRBJ2-1; TRBD2 matches at 12 bases. V was clipped by 5 bases and J by 4 bases; unmatched bases: 0. This CDR3 has 14 residues. Germline values: CDR1 SGHAT, CDR2 FQNNGV. The CDR3 loop is CASSGTSGYNEQFF. The CDR3 DNA reads as TGTGCCAGCAGCGGGACTAGCGGGTACAATGAGCAGTTCTTC. The whole variable domain, filled in from reference TRBV11-2 and TRBJ2-1, reads EAGVAQSPRYKIIEKRQSVAFWCNPISGHATLYWYQQILGQGPKLLIQFQNNGVVDDSQLPKDRFSAERLKGVDSTLKIQPAKLEDSAVYLCASSGTSGYNEQFFGPGTRLTVL.

The chain joins TRBV4-1 to TRBJ1-1, with D maybe TRBD1 (5 bases). CDR1 and CDR2 (germline): MGHRA, YSYEKL. The CDR3 sequence is 17 residues long. Trimming shortened V by 3 bases and J by 4 bases, and 21 bases separated the two germline ends. CDR3 bases: TGCGCCAGCAGCCAGAGGTCGTGGGTCCAGGGAGGCACTGAAGCTTTCTTT. This sequence encodes CASSQRSWVQGGTEAFF.

This clone occurred a few times. The chain carries TRBV6-1 and TRBJ1-4; D not certain. Germline V gene lookup returns CDR1 MNHNS and CDR2 SASEGT. The CDR3 is made up of 16 amino acids. Trimming cost V 1 base and J 8 bases, with 17 bases left between them. Here the CDR3 reads CASSEVIPNAREKLFF. DNA for the CDR3: TGTGCCAGCAGTGAAGTAATACCAAACGCCCGGGAAAAACTGTTTTTT.

V is TRBV19 and J is TRBJ1-5; D might be TRBD1 (6 bases). The CDR3 is 15 amino acids. Trimming removed 3 bases at V and 0 bases at J, with 9 bases between. The germline V gene encodes CDR1 LNHDA and CDR2 SQIVND (reference sequence). The DNA for the CDR3 is TGTGCCAGTAGTATTTCCAGGGGTAGCAATCAGCCCCAGCATTTT. It encodes CASSISRGSNQPQHF.

This clone was found once. CDR3 nucleotides: TGTGCCAGCAGCACCCGGACAGGGCTGAATGAAAAACTGTTTTTT. The encoded protein is CASSTRTGLNEKLFF. J is TRBJ1-4 and V is TRBV11-3; 8 positions match TRBD1. Looked up from germline, CDR1 is SGHNT and CDR2 is YENEEA. With 5 bases clipped from V and 5 bases from J, the junction kept 7 bases outside the gene matches. CDR3 length equals 15 residues.

The chain employs TRBV19 and TRBJ1-1; unclear D gene. Germline V lookup: CDR1 LNHDA, CDR2 SQIVND (reference sequence). Deletions cut 6 bases from V and 3 bases from J, with 14 bases between. The CDR3 has 14 residues. The CDR3 spells CASSLRVSHTEAFF. The CDR3 DNA reads TGTGCCAGTAGCCTCCGAGTTTCCCACACTGAAGCTTTCTTT.

The chain is built from TRBV3-1 (or the pseudogene TRBV3-2) and TRBJ1-4, with D possibly matching TRBD1 (6 bases). In germline, CDR1 is LGHDT, CDR2 YNNKEL (reference sequence). CDR3 length equals 15 residues. The germline V and J ends were trimmed by 0 bases and 7 bases, with 12 bases remaining between them. The chain's CDR3 is CASSQEWQGTEKLFF. The DNA of the CDR3 is TGTGCCAGCAGCCAAGAGTGGCAGGGGACTGAAAAACTGTTTTTT.

This clone was picked up one time. This rearrangement joins TRBV28 to TRBJ2-3; maybe TRBD1 (6 bases). The CDR3 spans 14 residues. Trimming removed 8 bases from V and 1 base from J, with 13 bases in between. The V gene's germline CDR1 is MDHEN and CDR2 SYDVKM. The CDR3 sequence: CASGIRQGTDTQYF. The CDR3 DNA reads as TGTGCCAGCGGAATACGACAGGGCACAGATACGCAGTATTTT.

This clone was detected a few times. The gene calls are TRBV30 and TRBJ1-5, with 7 positions matching TRBD1. The CDR3 covers 14 residues. In germline, CDR1 is GTSNPN, CDR2 SVGIG (reference sequence). V was pared by 5 bases and J by 3 bases, with 7 bases of the junction left unmatched. This CDR3 reads CAWDREFVNQPQHF. The CDR3 DNA is TGTGCCTGGGACAGGGAATTTGTCAATCAGCCCCAGCATTTT.

About this clone: Other DNA variants within this sample encode the same CDR3. This chain connects TRBV6-5 to TRBJ1-2, with D perhaps matching TRBD1 (6 bases). Germline CDR1 and CDR2: MNHEY and SVGAGI. CDR3 size: 11 residues. V lost 2 bases and J lost 11, with 9 bases in between. CDR3 loop: CASSYGGGYTF. CDR3 in DNA: TGTGCCAGCAGTTACGGGGGCGGGTACACCTTC.

V and J are TRBV5-8 and TRBJ1-2; a possible D gene is TRBD1 (5 bases). Germline-derived CDR1 and CDR2 are SGHTS and YDEGEE. This CDR3 is 13 amino acids long. Trimming shortened V by 7 bases and J by 4 bases, and 14 bases separated the two germline ends. The CDR3 region is CASSKLDSYGYTF. The CDR3 coding sequence is TGTGCCAGCTCGAAGCTAGACAGCTATGGCTACACCTTC. The complete variable domain, with remaining parts taken from reference TRBV5-8 and TRBJ1-2, reads EAGVTQSPTHLIKTRGQQATLRCSPISGHTSVYWYQQALGLGLQFLLWYDEGEERNRGNFPPRFSGRQFPNYSSELNVNALELEDSALYLCASSKLDSYGYTFGSGTRLTVV.

This clone was seen only once. The chain links TRBV4-1 to TRBJ2-7; 13 positions match TRBD2. Germline loops: CDR1 MGHRA, CDR2 YSYEKL. The CDR3 loop spans 18 amino acids. J gave up 2 bases and V 8 bases, and 15 bases lay outside the gene matches. The DNA of the CDR3 is TGCGCCAGCTCCCAAAGCCCTGGACTAGCGGGAGACCCCTACGAGCAGTACTTC. Protein product: CASSQSPGLAGDPYEQYF.

V gene TRBV10-3 combines with J gene TRBJ2-5; 15 bases fit TRBD2. Germline lookup yields CDR1 ENHRY and CDR2 SYGVKD. The CDR3 loop spans 17 amino acids. Unmatched junction bases numbered 7, after V lost 6 bases and J lost 2 bases. CDR3 bases: TGTGCCATCAGCGGGACTAGCGGGAGGTCGGGACAAGAGACCCAGTACTTC. Translated, it gives CAISGTSGRSGQETQYF.

The V and J genes are TRBV19 and TRBJ2-3; 7 nucleotides match TRBD2. Germline trimming cut 2 bases from V and 6 bases from J; bases unmatched to any gene: 2. The germline V gene has CDR1 LNHDA and CDR2 SQIVND (reference sequence). CDR3 length: 13 residues. The CDR3 region is CASSIYGGDTQYF. CDR3 sequence (DNA): TGTGCCAGTAGTATATACGGGGGGGATACGCAGTATTTT.

The genes are TRBV19 and TRBJ1-1; TRBD1 is a possible D gene (5 bases). V gave up 7 bases and J gave up 10 bases, with 19 bases separating them. The germline V gene encodes CDR1 LNHDA and CDR2 SQIVND (reference sequence). This CDR3 has 13 residues. The CDR3 sequence is CASTTRTMIPAFF. Written as DNA, the CDR3 is TGTGCCAGTACCACCCGGACAATGATCCCAGCTTTCTTT.

This clone was recorded only once. The chain joins TRBV4-1 to TRBJ2-1; possible D gene TRBD1, 6 bases. The germline CDR1 and CDR2 sequences are MGHRA and YSYEKL. Trimming left V 0 bases short and J 13 bases short, with 16 bases between. The CDR3 covers 14 residues. CDR3 sequence (DNA): TGCGCCAGCAGCCAAGATTTCGTCAGGGGCCCTCAGTTCTTC. Protein sequence: CASSQDFVRGPQFF.

V and J are TRBV5-1 and TRBJ2-1, with D possibly being TRBD1 (6 bases). CDR1 and CDR2 from the germline V gene are SGHRS and YFSETQ. This CDR3 region has 15 residues. V was clipped by 2 bases and J by 0 bases, with 9 bases between them. Here the CDR3 DNA reads TGCGCCAGCAGCTTAACAGGGTTCTCCTACAATGAGCAGTTCTTC. This encodes CASSLTGFSYNEQFF.

This chain connects TRBV28 to TRBJ1-3; tentatively, D is TRBD1 (5 bases). CDR1 is MDHEN and CDR2 is SYDVKM in the germline V gene. CDR3 length equals 14 residues. V was cut by 8 bases and J by 0 bases, with 11 bases left in between. In nucleotides, the CDR3 is TGTGCCAGCGGACACGTGAGCTCTGGAAACACCATATATTTT. Its translation is CASGHVSSGNTIYF.

The chain joins TRBV29-1 to TRBJ2-5, with 9 nucleotides matching TRBD2. This CDR3 spans 14 amino acids. V shed 4 bases, J shed 5 bases, and the junction held 8 bases outside the gene matches. Per germline, CDR1 SQVTM and CDR2 ANQGSEA. CDR3 sequence (DNA): TGCAGCGTTGTTACCAGCGGGAGGCGGGAGACCCAGTACTTC. It encodes CSVVTSGRRETQYF.

The gene calls are TRBV30 and TRBJ1-4, with D unresolved. In germline, CDR1 is GTSNPN, CDR2 SVGIG (reference sequence). The CDR3 length is 15 residues. Deletions cut 0 bases from V and 4 bases from J, with 12 bases between. CDR3 sequence (DNA): TGTGCCTGGAGTGTACGCGGTGGATTTAATGAAAAACTGTTTTTT. Translating it yields CAWSVRGGFNEKLFF.

The chain is built from TRBV30 and TRBJ2-7, with 7 bases aligning to TRBD1. J lost 2 bases, V lost 4 bases, and 5 bases had no gene match. The CDR3 contains 13 residues. Germline-derived CDR1 and CDR2 are GTSNPN and SVGIG (reference sequence). The CDR3 nucleotides read TGTGCCTGGAATCCGGGACAGACCTACGAGCAGTACTTC. This translates into CAWNPGQTYEQYF.

V gene TRBV19 combines with J gene TRBJ1-5; 7 nucleotides align to TRBD1. Germline CDR1 is LNHDA and CDR2 is SQIVND (reference sequence). The length of the CDR3 is 14 residues. Losses at the gene ends were 3 bases for V and 4 bases for J; bases not matched to a gene: 3. The CDR3 region is CASSIRGQNQPQHF. In DNA form, the CDR3 reads TGTGCCAGTAGTATTCGGGGACAGAATCAGCCCCAGCATTTT.

The chain joins TRBV6-5 to TRBJ1-2, with 8 bases identical to TRBD1. The CDR3 is 13 residues long. Germline CDR1 MNHEY, CDR2 SVGAGI. V was pared by 6 bases and J by 8 bases, with 8 bases of the junction left unmatched. CDR3 residues: CASSSDRGEGYTF. CDR3 in DNA: TGTGCCAGCAGCTCTGACAGGGGTGAAGGCTACACCTTC.

This sequence joins TRBV3-1 (or the pseudogene TRBV3-2) and TRBJ2-5; 10 nucleotides match TRBD2. This CDR3 region has 18 residues. V was pared by 1 base and J by 5 bases, with 13 bases of the junction left unmatched. Germline lookup yields CDR1 LGHDT and CDR2 YNNKEL (reference sequence). The CDR3 region is CASSQALRASGSRETQYF. CDR3 DNA: TGTGCCAGCAGCCAAGCTCTTCGGGCTAGCGGGAGCCGGGAGACCCAGTACTTC.

This clone was counted once. As DNA, the CDR3 is TGCGCCAGCAGACAGATACAGGGTTACGAGCAGTACTTC. Amino acids: CASRQIQGYEQYF. The chain combines TRBV5-1 with TRBJ2-7; possible D gene TRBD1, 6 bases. This CDR3 is built from 13 residues. From germline, CDR1 is SGHRS and CDR2 YFSETQ. The V end was cut by 5 bases, the J end by 4 bases, with 13 bases between.

This clone was observed a few times. The CDR3 sequence is CATSDTTGDRFF. The CDR3 coding sequence is TGTGCCACCAGTGATACAACAGGGGATCGTTTCTTT. The chain recombines TRBV24-1 with TRBJ1-1, with 7 positions matching TRBD1. Germline trimming cut 3 bases from V and 13 bases from J; bases unmatched to any gene: 7. This CDR3 contains 12 residues. CDR1 and CDR2 (germline): KGHDR, SFDVKD.

The rearrangement links TRBV29-1 to TRBJ1-1, with no clear D. CDR1 and CDR2 (germline): SQVTM, ANQGSEA. The germline V and J ends were trimmed by 7 bases and 1 base, with 4 bases remaining between them. CDR3 length equals 10 residues. CDR3 region: CSARNTEAFF. In DNA, the CDR3 is TGCAGCGCCAGGAACACTGAAGCTTTCTTT.

This sequence joins TRBV28 and TRBJ1-1; D unresolved. Germline assignment: CDR1 MDHEN and CDR2 SYDVKM. The CDR3 is 15 residues long. Trimming pared 8 bases from V and 1 base from J, leaving 17 bases between. CDR3 in DNA: TGTGCCAGCCGCCCCCCAGAGGGAAAGAACACTGAAGCTTTCTTT. Translation: CASRPPEGKNTEAFF.